The 10 T cell receptor beta chains below all came from one sample that was sequenced in a study of memory CD4+ T cells and cytomegalovirus serostatus. Clones were sequenced by immunoSEQ multiplex PCR, and TCRdb holds only the in-frame ones, with some missing. Of approximately 49,000 clones listed, 60% to 80% are singletons. The sort gate was single viable CD3+CD4+CD8-CD45RO+ cells for memory CD4+ T cells. Sequencing was performed on memory CD4+ T cells from blood. Receptors originate from an adult in good health and CMV-seronegative.

This chain links TRBV9 with TRBJ2-7; D is perhaps TRBD1 (5 bases). The germline gives CDR1 SGDLS, CDR2 YYNGEE. The CDR3 loop spans 13 amino acids. Trimming stripped 3 bases from V and 7 bases from J, with 14 bases between. The CDR3 here is CASSARIQGEQYF. The CDR3 DNA is TGTGCCAGCAGCGCCAGGATCCAGGGAGAGCAGTACTTC. The variable domain in full, completed from reference TRBV9 and TRBJ2-7, reads DSGVTQTPKHLITATGQRVTLRCSPRSGDLSVYWYQQSLDQGLQFLIQYYNGEERAKGNILERFSAQQFPDLHSELNLSSLELGDSALYFCASSARIQGEQYFGPGTRLTVT.

This chain joins TRBV7-8 and TRBJ1-6; 11 bases are a match to TRBD1. Trimming took 5 bases from V and 4 from J; bases not matched to a gene: 7. CDR3 length: 17 amino acids. Germline values: CDR1 SGHVS, CDR2 FQNEAQ. DNA for the CDR3: TGTGCCAGCAGCGACGGACAGGGGGCGTTTTATAATTCACCCCTCCACTTT. Encoded protein: CASSDGQGAFYNSPLHF.

V usage is TRBV6-6 and J usage is TRBJ2-1; D is perhaps TRBD2 (6 bases). The V gene's germline CDR1 is MNHNY and CDR2 SVGAGI (reference sequence). V was clipped by 6 bases and J by 6 bases, with 21 bases between them. CDR3 length equals 16 residues. The CDR3 DNA follows: TGTGCCAGCAGGCGAATCCGGGACTTGGCTGGCAATGAGCAGTTCTTC. Encoded protein: CASRRIRDLAGNEQFF.

V is TRBV7-2 and J is TRBJ1-1; D may be TRBD1 (5 bases). The CDR3 consists of 13 residues. With 2 bases removed from V and 8 bases from J, the gap between germline ends came to 12 bases. Germline loops: CDR1 SGHTA, CDR2 FQGNSA. In DNA, the CDR3 is TGTGCCAGCAGCTTATTTGGAGGGGCCGAAGCTTTCTTT. Translation gives CASSLFGGAEAFF.

The J gene is TRBJ1-2, the V gene TRBV5-5; a weak D match, TRBD1 (5 bases). This CDR3 has 13 residues. V lost 4 bases and J lost 8, with 15 bases in between. Germline V gene data show CDR1 as SGHKS and CDR2 as YYEKEE (reference sequence). CDR3 sequence reads: CASSDSLRGGYTF. The DNA of the CDR3 is TGTGCCAGCAGCGACTCCCTTCGGGGGGGCTACACCTTC.

The rearrangement uses TRBV9 and TRBJ1-1; 10 bases fit TRBD1. The germline gives CDR1 SGDLS, CDR2 YYNGEE. The CDR3 covers 15 residues. V was clipped by 2 bases and J by 3 bases; unmatched bases: 4. CDR3 sequence reads: CASSVETGGYTEAFF. The CDR3 DNA is TGTGCCAGCAGCGTCGAGACAGGGGGCTACACTGAAGCTTTCTTT.

V is TRBV4-3 and J is TRBJ2-5; 9 bases map to TRBD1. The junction had 6 bases not matched to a gene; V was cut back by 5 bases and J by 5 bases. The length of the CDR3 is 14 residues. Germline loops: CDR1 LGHNA, CDR2 YSLEER. The CDR3 DNA follows: TGCGCCAGCAGCAAACAGGGGGCGCGGGAGACCCAGTACTTC. It encodes CASSKQGARETQYF.

This clone came up a few times. V is TRBV7-2 and J is TRBJ2-1; 14 nucleotides match TRBD2. Germline CDR1 SGHTA, CDR2 FQGNSA. The CDR3 loop spans 19 amino acids. V gave up 4 bases and J gave up 0 bases; unmatched junction bases: 8. The CDR3 sequence: CASSSLGLAGASSYNEQFF. The CDR3 nucleotides are TGTGCCAGCAGCTCCCTGGGACTAGCGGGGGCTAGCTCCTACAATGAGCAGTTCTTC.

The chain uses TRBV18 and TRBJ1-1; a possible D gene is TRBD1 (6 bases). This CDR3 has 15 amino acids. V dropped 5 bases and J dropped 4 bases, with 17 bases sitting between them. Germline CDR1 KGHSH, CDR2 LQKENI. CDR3 protein: CASSTRDKIGTEAFF. The CDR3 DNA follows: TGTGCCAGCTCAACGCGGGACAAGATCGGCACTGAAGCTTTCTTT.

V gene TRBV28 combines with J gene TRBJ1-2; D may be TRBD1 (5 bases). V was cut by 3 bases and J by 2 bases, with 7 bases left in between. Per the germline V gene, CDR1 is MDHEN and CDR2 is SYDVKM. The CDR3 has 13 amino acids. CDR3 DNA sequence: TGTGCCAGCAGTTTGGGGCAGAACTATGGCTACACCTTC. Protein sequence: CASSLGQNYGYTF.